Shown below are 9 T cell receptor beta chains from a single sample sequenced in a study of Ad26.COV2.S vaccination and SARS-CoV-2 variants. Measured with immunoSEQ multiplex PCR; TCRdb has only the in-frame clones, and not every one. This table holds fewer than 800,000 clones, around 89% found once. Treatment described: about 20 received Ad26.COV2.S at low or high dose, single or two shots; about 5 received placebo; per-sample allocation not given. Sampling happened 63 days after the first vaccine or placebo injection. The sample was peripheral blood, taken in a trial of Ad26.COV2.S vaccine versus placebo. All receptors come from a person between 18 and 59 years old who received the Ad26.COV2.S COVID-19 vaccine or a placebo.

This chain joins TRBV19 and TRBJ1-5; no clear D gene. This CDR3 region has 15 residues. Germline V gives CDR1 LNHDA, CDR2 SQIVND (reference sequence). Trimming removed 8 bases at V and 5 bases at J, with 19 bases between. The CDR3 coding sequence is TGTGCCAGTCCAAGGACCCCTAAGGAGGATCAGCCCCAGCATTTT. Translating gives CASPRTPKEDQPQHF.

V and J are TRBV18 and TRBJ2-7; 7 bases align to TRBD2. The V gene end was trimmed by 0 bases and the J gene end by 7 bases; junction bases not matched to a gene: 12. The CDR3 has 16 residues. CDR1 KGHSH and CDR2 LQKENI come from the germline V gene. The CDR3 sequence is CASSPPSGRLSWEQYF. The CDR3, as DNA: TGTGCCAGCTCACCACCCTCCGGGAGGTTATCATGGGAGCAGTACTTC.

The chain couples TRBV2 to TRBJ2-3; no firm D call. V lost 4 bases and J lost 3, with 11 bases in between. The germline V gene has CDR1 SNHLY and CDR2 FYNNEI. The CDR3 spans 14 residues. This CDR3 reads CASSVAPRTDTQYF. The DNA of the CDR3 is TGTGCCAGCAGTGTGGCTCCCAGGACAGATACGCAGTATTTT.

CDR3 amino acids: CAIRDRQETQYF. The DNA of the CDR3 is TGTGCCATCAGGGACAGACAAGAGACCCAGTACTTC. The gene calls are TRBV10-3 and TRBJ2-5, with D perhaps matching TRBD1 (6 bases). The V and J ends lost 6 bases and 2 bases respectively, with 7 bases between them. The germline V gene encodes CDR1 ENHRY and CDR2 SYGVKD. This CDR3 comprises 12 residues.

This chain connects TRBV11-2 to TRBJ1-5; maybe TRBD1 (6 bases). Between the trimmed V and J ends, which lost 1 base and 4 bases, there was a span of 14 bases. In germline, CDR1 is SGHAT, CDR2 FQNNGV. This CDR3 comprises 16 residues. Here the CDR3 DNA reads TGTGCCAGCAGCTTAGCTTCCGGGGGCGCAAATCAGCCCCAGCATTTT. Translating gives CASSLASGGANQPQHF.

The CDR3 reads CASSRWTGSSYNEQFF. CDR3 DNA sequence: TGTGCCAGCAGCCGATGGACAGGTTCCTCCTACAATGAGCAGTTCTTC. J is TRBJ2-1 and V is TRBV11-2; 7 bases agree with TRBD1. Germline loops: CDR1 SGHAT, CDR2 FQNNGV. V shed 5 bases, J shed 0 bases, and the junction held 7 bases outside the gene matches. The CDR3 is made up of 16 amino acids.

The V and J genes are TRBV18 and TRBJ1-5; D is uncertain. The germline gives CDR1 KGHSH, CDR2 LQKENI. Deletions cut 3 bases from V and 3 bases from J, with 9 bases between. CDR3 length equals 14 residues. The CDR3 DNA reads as TGTGCCAGCTCACCGGAGCAGTACAATCAGCCCCAGCATTTT. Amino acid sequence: CASSPEQYNQPQHF.

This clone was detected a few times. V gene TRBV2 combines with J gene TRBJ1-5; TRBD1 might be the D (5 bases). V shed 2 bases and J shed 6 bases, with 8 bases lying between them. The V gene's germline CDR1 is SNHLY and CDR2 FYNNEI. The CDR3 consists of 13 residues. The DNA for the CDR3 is TGTGCCAGCAGTGAACAGGGTACTCAGCCCCAGCATTTT. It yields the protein CASSEQGTQPQHF.

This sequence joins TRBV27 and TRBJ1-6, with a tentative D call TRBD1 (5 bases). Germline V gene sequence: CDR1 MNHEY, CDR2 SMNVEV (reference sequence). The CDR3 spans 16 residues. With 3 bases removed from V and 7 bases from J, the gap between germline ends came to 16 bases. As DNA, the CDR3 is TGTGCCAGCAGTTTCTGGGGGAGCCAGGGAAATTCACCCCTCCACTTT. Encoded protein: CASSFWGSQGNSPLHF.